This TCR beta chain was observed in a study of shared clonotypes between healthy human individuals. Study-wide results and caveats: Compared with clonotypes that all four donors shared, non-shared clonotypes had lower generation probabilities.

This CDR3 contains 13 residues. Trimming shortened V by 2 bases and J by 10 bases, and 12 bases separated the two germline ends. Germline CDR1 reads SNHLY; CDR2 reads FYNNEI. Donors were healthy HIV-negative adults without recently reported acute infections or vaccinations. Sequenced by immunoSEQ multiplex PCR; TCRdb stores in-frame clones only, minus some. The data show millions of clones, more than 80% seen once. As regards this clone: Its target is unknown.

The TCR comes from a man between 18 and 35 years old in good health. The specimen was naive CD4+ T cells sorted from blood. Noted subset: CD45RA+ positively selected. The rearrangement joins TRBV2 to TRBJ2-1, with D possibly matching TRBD1 (6 bases). CDR3 nucleotide sequence: TGTGCCAGCAGTGAACTAATCACAGGGGAGCAGTTCTTC. Translating gives CASSELITGEQFF.